This TCR beta chain was observed in a study of metastatic and nonmetastatic thyroid tumors. Study-level information: Peripheral blood and tumor or nodule samples from malignant and benign thyroid patients were compared. Study conclusions and caveats: Reports indicated that malignant thyroid tumors showed significantly higher TCR beta diversity than benign nodules did, in blood and tumor.

Patients had received no treatment of any kind before thyroid surgery. A word on this clone: The antigen is unknown.

In the original analysis: The authors used CDR3 differences across clinicopathological groups to build a distant-metastasis classifier for papillary thyroid cancer. TCRdb called clones again from the PCR reads with MiXCR. Clone size and V and J calls follow TCRdb, not the original study. This sample has roughly 10,000 clones, with 25% to 35% found just once. The CDR3 is 14 amino acids. CDR1 is KGHSH and CDR2 is LQKENI in the germline V gene. Trimming took 5 bases from V and 0 from J; bases not matched to a gene: 4. The rearrangement uses TRBV18 and TRBJ2-7; TRBD1 aligns across 7 bases. This TCR was sampled from a female donor with papillary thyroid cancer or a benign thyroid nodule (not recorded which). Some clones in this sample may be carry-over from other donors' samples. The sample taken for sequencing was tumor tissue. The CDR3 is CASSTGQVSYEQYF. The CDR3 DNA is TGTGCCAGCTCAACCGGACAGGTCTCCTACGAGCAGTACTTC.